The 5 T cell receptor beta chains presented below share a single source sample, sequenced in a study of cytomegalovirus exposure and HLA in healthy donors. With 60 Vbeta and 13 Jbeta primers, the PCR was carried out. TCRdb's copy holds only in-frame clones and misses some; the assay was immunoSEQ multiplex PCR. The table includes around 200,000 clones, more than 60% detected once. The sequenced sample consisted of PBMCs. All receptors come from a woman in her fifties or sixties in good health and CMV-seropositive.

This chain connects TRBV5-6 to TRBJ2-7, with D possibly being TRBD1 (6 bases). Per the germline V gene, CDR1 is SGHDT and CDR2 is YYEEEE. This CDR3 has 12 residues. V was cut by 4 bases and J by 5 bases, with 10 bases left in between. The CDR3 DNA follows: TGTGCCAGCAGCCCGAACAGGGACGAGCAGTACTTC. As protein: CASSPNRDEQYF.

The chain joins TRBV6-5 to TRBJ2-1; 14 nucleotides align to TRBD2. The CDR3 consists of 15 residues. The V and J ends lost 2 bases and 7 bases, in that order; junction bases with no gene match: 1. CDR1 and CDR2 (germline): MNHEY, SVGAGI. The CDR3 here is CASSYGTSGSNEQFF. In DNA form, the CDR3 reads TGTGCCAGCAGTTACGGGACTAGCGGGAGTAATGAGCAGTTCTTC.

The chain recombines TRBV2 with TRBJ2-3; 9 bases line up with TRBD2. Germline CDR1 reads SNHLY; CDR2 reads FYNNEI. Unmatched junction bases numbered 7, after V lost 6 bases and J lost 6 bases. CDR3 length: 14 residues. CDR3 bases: TGTGCCAGCAGGAGAGCGGGAGGTGGGGATACGCAGTATTTT. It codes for CASRRAGGGDTQYF.

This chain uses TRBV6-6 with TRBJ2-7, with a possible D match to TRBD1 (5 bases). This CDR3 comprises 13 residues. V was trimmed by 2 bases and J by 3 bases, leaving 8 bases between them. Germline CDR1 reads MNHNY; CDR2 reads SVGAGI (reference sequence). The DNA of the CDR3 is TGTGCCAGCAGTTACACGACAGTCTACGAGCAGTACTTC. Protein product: CASSYTTVYEQYF.

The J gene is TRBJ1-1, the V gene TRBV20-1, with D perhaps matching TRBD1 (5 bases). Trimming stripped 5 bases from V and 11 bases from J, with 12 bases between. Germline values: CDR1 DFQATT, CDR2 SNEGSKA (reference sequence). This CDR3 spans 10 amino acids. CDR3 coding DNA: TGCAGTGCTCGACTAGGGGCCGCTTTCTTT. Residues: CSARLGAAFF.